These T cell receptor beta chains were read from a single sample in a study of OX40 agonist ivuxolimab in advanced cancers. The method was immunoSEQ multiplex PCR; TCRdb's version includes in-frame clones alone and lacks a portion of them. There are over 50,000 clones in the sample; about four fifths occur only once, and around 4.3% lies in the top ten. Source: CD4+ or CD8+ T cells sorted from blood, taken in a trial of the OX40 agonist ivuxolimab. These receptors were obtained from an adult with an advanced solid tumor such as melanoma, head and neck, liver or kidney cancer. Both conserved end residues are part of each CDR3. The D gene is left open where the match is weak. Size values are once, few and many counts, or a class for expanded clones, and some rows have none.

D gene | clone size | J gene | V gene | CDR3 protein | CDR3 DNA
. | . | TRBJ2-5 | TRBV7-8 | CASSSGTQYF | TGTGCCAGCAGCTCCGGGACCCAGTACTTC
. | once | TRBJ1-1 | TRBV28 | CASSNLGSEAFF | TGTGCCAGCAGTAATCTGGGGAGTGAAGCTTTCTTT
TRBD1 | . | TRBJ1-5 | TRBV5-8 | CASRPTGGQPQHF | TGTGCCAGCCGACCTACAGGGGGTCAGCCCCAGCATTTT
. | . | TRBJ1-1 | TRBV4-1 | CASSQETQSNTEAFF | TGCGCCAGCAGCCAAGAGACCCAGTCGAACACTGAAGCTTTCTTT
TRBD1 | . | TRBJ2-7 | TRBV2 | CASSDVTGGYSYEQYF | TGTGCCAGCAGTGATGTGACAGGGGGCTACTCCTACGAGCAGTACTTC
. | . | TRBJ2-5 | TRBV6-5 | CASSYSGAQETQYF | TGTGCCAGCAGTTACTCCGGGGCCCAAGAGACCCAGTACTTC
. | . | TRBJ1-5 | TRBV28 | CASSLPGPPQSAQHF | TGTGCCAGCAGTTTACCGGGGCCCCCTCAATCGGCCCAGCATTTT
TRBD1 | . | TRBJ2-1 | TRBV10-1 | CASSDPGGPGNEQFF | TGCGCCAGCAGTGACCCAGGGGGCCCAGGGAATGAGCAGTTCTTC
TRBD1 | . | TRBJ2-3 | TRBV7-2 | CASSLQVGDRGTDTQYF | TGTGCCAGCAGCTTACAAGTAGGGGACAGGGGCACAGATACGCAGTATTTT
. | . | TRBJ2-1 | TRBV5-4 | CASSFPGYRHNEQFF | TGTGCCAGCAGCTTCCCGGGATACCGTCACAATGAGCAGTTCTTC
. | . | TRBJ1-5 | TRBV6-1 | CASSEVFRGSVDQPQHF | TGTGCCAGCAGTGAAGTGTTCAGGGGTAGCGTAGATCAGCCCCAGCATTTT
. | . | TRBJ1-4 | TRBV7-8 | CASSPVGGGTNEKLFF | TGTGCCAGCAGCCCAGTCGGGGGGGGAACTAATGAAAAACTGTTTTTT
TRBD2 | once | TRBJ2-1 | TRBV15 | CATSLTSGGYNEQFF | TGTGCCACCAGCCTGACTAGCGGGGGCTACAATGAGCAGTTCTTC
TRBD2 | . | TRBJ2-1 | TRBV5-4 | CASSPEGSGRRTYNEQFF | TGTGCCAGCAGCCCGGAGGGGAGCGGGAGGAGGACCTACAATGAGCAGTTCTTC
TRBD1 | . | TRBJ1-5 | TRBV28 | CASSYRGFGNQPQHF | TGTGCCAGCAGTTACAGGGGTTTTGGCAATCAGCCCCAGCATTTT
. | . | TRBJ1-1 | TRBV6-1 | CASSPVRENTEAFF | TGTGCCAGCAGTCCCGTCAGGGAGAACACTGAAGCTTTCTTT
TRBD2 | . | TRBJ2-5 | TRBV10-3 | CAISERGGETQYF | TGTGCCATCAGTGAACGGGGAGGGGAGACCCAGTACTTC
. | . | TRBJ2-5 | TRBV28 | CASSAGGGGETQYF | TGTGCCAGCAGTGCCGGAGGGGGCGGTGAGACCCAGTACTTC